A single sample is the source of the 9 T cell receptor beta chains below, sequenced in a study of technical replicates of blood from a few donors. Sequenced by immunoSEQ multiplex PCR; TCRdb stores in-frame clones only, minus some. The sample includes nearly 70,000 clones, roughly 92% of them seen just once. Material: PBMCs. The receptors stem from a human donor in good health. Some clones in this sample may be carry-over from other donors' samples.

In this sample, this clone turned up once. The J gene is TRBJ2-7, the V gene TRBV2; weak D call: TRBD1 (6 bases). This CDR3 is built from 12 residues. Trimming pared 5 bases from V and 3 bases from J, leaving 8 bases between. Germline V gene lookup returns CDR1 SNHLY and CDR2 FYNNEI. The CDR3: CASSKQGYEQYF. Here the CDR3 DNA reads TGTGCCAGCAGTAAACAGGGCTACGAGCAGTACTTC. The full variable domain, with the rest looked up from reference TRBV2 and TRBJ2-7, is EPEVTQTPSHQVTQMGQEVILRCVPISNHLYFYWYRQILGQKVEFLVSFYNNEISEKSEIFDDQFSVERPDGSNFTLKIRSTKLEDSAMYFCASSKQGYEQYFGPGTRLTVT.

The rearrangement links TRBV14 to TRBJ1-2; no clear D. Germline V gene data show CDR1 as SGHDN and CDR2 as FVKESK. V was trimmed by 0 bases and J by 5 bases, leaving 4 bases between them. The CDR3 length is 12 residues. This CDR3 is CASSQEAYGYTF. CDR3 DNA: TGTGCCAGCAGCCAAGAGGCTTATGGCTACACCTTC.

The V call is TRBV29-1, the J call TRBJ1-3; TRBD1 matches 11 bases. The CDR3 has 13 amino acids. V was pared by 3 bases and J by 6 bases, with 1 base of the junction left unmatched. CDR1 and CDR2 (germline): SQVTM, ANQGSEA. CDR3 in DNA: TGCAGCGTTGAGGGACAGGGGGTAAACACCATATATTTT. This encodes CSVEGQGVNTIYF.

This chain joins TRBV4-3 and TRBJ1-2; D might be TRBD1 (6 bases). Germline loops: CDR1 LGHNA, CDR2 YSLEER. Trimming pared 4 bases from V and 0 bases from J, leaving 15 bases between. The CDR3 is made up of 16 amino acids. The CDR3 loop reads CASSPGGGLANYGYTF. The CDR3, as DNA: TGCGCCAGCAGCCCAGGCGGGGGGCTCGCTAACTATGGCTACACCTTC.

In this sample, this clone turned up a few times. The chain employs TRBV27 and TRBJ1-1; possible D gene TRBD1, 5 bases. Per germline, CDR1 MNHEY and CDR2 SMNVEV (reference sequence). V shed 6 bases and J shed 1 base, with 15 bases lying between them. This CDR3 is 15 amino acids long. The CDR3 here is CASSPRGTSNTEAFF. CDR3 nucleotide sequence: TGTGCCAGCAGCCCCCGGGGGACCTCGAACACTGAAGCTTTCTTT.

This clone was seen just once. V gene TRBV6-6 combines with J gene TRBJ2-7, with TRBD2 as a possible D gene (5 bases). The CDR3 loop spans 12 amino acids. V lost 4 bases, J lost 7 bases, and 11 bases lay in between. Germline V CDR1 and CDR2: MNHNY, SVGAGI (reference sequence). The CDR3 bases are TGTGCCAGCAGTTCTACATCGGGAGAGCAGTACTTC. It encodes CASSSTSGEQYF.

The V gene is TRBV7-3, the J gene TRBJ2-5; TRBD2 agrees at 8 bases. The germline CDR1 and CDR2 sequences are SGHTA and FQGTGA. V lost 6 bases and J lost 0; bases outside the gene matches: 12. This CDR3 is built from 17 residues. The CDR3: CASSPAGGGRYQETQYF. CDR3 sequence (DNA): TGTGCCAGCAGTCCCGCTGGGGGCGGGAGGTACCAAGAGACCCAGTACTTC.

In DNA form, the CDR3 reads TGTGCCAGCAGGGTCCAGGGGACCGGTGAAAAACTGTTTTTT. It specifies CASRVQGTGEKLFF. The chain joins TRBV2 to TRBJ1-4, with a tentative D call TRBD1 (6 bases). Germline values: CDR1 SNHLY, CDR2 FYNNEI. Trimming removed 6 bases from V and 7 bases from J, with 15 bases in between. The CDR3 contains 14 residues.

The genes are TRBV14 and TRBJ1-6; D is uncertain. The CDR3 sequence is 16 residues long. Trimming took 4 bases from V and 7 from J, leaving 17 bases between them. The germline gives CDR1 SGHDN, CDR2 FVKESK. The CDR3 DNA reads as TGTGCCAGCAGCCCAGGTGGAGGGCGGTGGAATTCACCCCTCCACTTT. This codes for CASSPGGGRWNSPLHF.